This TCR beta chain was observed in a study of blood T cell repertoires in COVID-19. How the authors handled the data: From reference gene primer amplification, estimates of nucleated cell counts were derived. Method: immunoSEQ multiplex PCR; TCRdb's copy keeps in-frame clones and lacks some. V and J calls and clone size come straight from that table; D and trimming were deduced from the DNA. This table holds 250,000 or so clones, approximately 90% found once. The study assigned cohorts using participant-reported clinical history. Within 2 weeks of study entry, exposed participants had contacted a PCR-confirmed or clinician-diagnosed COVID-19 case. V lost 2 bases and J lost 1, with 11 bases in between. Germline lookup yields CDR1 KGHSH and CDR2 LQKENI. This CDR3 comprises 16 residues.

The source is a middle-aged man who had been exposed to COVID-19. This rearrangement joins TRBV18 to TRBJ1-4, with TRBD1 as a possible D gene (5 bases). Input material: PBMCs or T cells enriched from blood (not recorded which). The CDR3 here is CASSPIRQGTNEKLFF. CDR3 DNA: TGTGCCAGCTCACCAATACGTCAGGGAACTAATGAAAAACTGTTTTTT.